The entry below describes one T cell receptor (beta chain). This clonotype was recorded a few times. Which antigen it targets is not known. There are no base qualities to consult, and no much larger clone falls within one base. All donors were healthy Caucasians. The germline V gene sets CDR1 to SGDLS and CDR2 to YYNGEE. Clipping removes 4 bases from V and 7 bases from J, with 11 as the unmatched junction base count. From the cysteine through the phenylalanine, the CDR3 covers 15 amino acids. Only CDR3 DNA is held: 45 bases, read in frame from base 1. The method was 5' RACE. Sequencing used an Illumina HiSeq 2000. A universal primer binding site was added through template switching, and the final cDNA carried a unique molecular identifier so that TCR cDNA molecules could be counted accurately. Specific primers in the conserved constant-segment region were used to synthesize first-strand cDNA for TCR alpha and beta chains. To control for contamination, every cDNA library carried two barcodes: a SMART-Mk sample barcode plus Illumina barcodes. TruSeq adapter sequences, together with Illumina sample barcodes, were added in two successive PCR steps. TCR alpha and beta cDNA libraries were sequenced on the Illumina HiSeq platform with custom primers. The authors' pipeline ran thus. MiGEC processed the raw reads to extract unique molecular identifiers, while MiXCR was used to determine the CDR3 positions. For each individual, recombination models were inferred using an EM algorithm with the repgenHMM and IGoR tools. Shared clonotypes were analyzed with the tcR package in R, and sharing was normalized by the product of cloneset sizes. To study raw recombination free of thymic and clonal selection effects, out-of-frame nonproductive sequences were analyzed. TCRdb reprocessed the public reads (quality trimming at Q25 with fastp, clone calling with MiXCR) and kept in-frame beta chains. Under each unique CDR3 protein, matching rows form one entry showing the most common genes and DNA. The authors' filters were not applied to this entry. In this sample the table shows 1.5 million to 2 million distinct CDR3 sequences, around 29% of which occur a single time. The ten top clones hold approximately 0.25% of the sample.

The data were taken from a study of identical twins (dated by TCRdb to 2016 to 2018). With respect to the entire study: To test whether fetal clonotypes persist, the study used deep sequencing on TCR alpha and beta repertoires from monozygotic twins, unrelated adults of various ages, and cord blood. Replicate twin experiments were performed at different times using different library preparation protocols to rule out contamination. Study-level results and caveats: Compared with coincidental sharing between unrelated individuals, out-of-frame TCR alpha sequences shared between twins had an excess of sequences with low generation probability. The excess sharing between twins in beta out-of-frame sequences was weaker because fewer shared sequences reduced the signal-to-noise ratio. Invariant T cells such as MAIT and iNKT could partly confound zero-insertion analyses, although diverse VJ usage argued against such confounding for most clonotypes. In monozygotic twins, recombination models systematically underestimated out-of-frame TCR alpha sharing, but the models matched the sharing seen between unrelated individuals. Because the same donors could not be followed over many years, the conclusions relied on cross-sectional statistical analysis. Abundant cord blood beta clonotypes had fewer insertions, young adult naive repertoires showed a similar but weaker trend, and memory repertoires showed no such trend.

The sequence was collected from a newborn girl in good health. The sample consisted of cord blood. The rearrangement combines TRBV9 with TRBJ2-1; TRBD2 matches 7 bases in the middle. The CDR3 loop reads CASSPIAGLGNEQFF. The nucleotides are TGTGCCAGCAGCCCTATAGCGGGCCTGGGGAATGAGCAGTTCTTC. With all but the CDR3 taken from the reference TRBV9 and TRBJ2-1 genes, the full variable domain is: DSGVTQTPKHLITATGQRVTLRCSPRSGDLSVYWYQQSLDQGLQFLIQYYNGEERAKGNILERFSAQQFPDLHSELNLSSLELGDSALYFCASSPIAGLGNEQFFGPGTRLTVL.